This entry is about one T cell receptor (beta chain). No antigen is known for it. As it was prepared, the TCRbeta library received unique molecular identifiers. TCRdb passed the PCR reads through MiXCR, listing each CDR3 protein once. The sample contains about 470,000 distinct CDR3 sequences, about 45% of which appear only once. These data come from a study of T-cell reconstitution after alpha-beta-depleted transplantation in children. The study, taken as a whole, reports: Several patients had high TCRbeta diversity at day 60; it came from surviving recipient T cells and thymic progenitors. Reported findings indicate that, about two months after transplant, alpha-beta T cells came from several hundred expanded clones, which were derived from non-depleted graft cells. The authors attributed T-cell counts and diversity one year after transplant mostly to newly produced T cells.

Sequencing used PBMCs, obtained before TCRalphabeta/CD19-depleted stem cell transplant. The TCR sequence derives from a girl aged 2 to 10 with aplastic anemia, due to receive a stem cell transplant.

For the CDR3, the DNA is TGTGCCAGCTCACGCACGAGCGGGGGAAGCACAGATACGCAGTATTTT. Protein: CASSRTSGGSTDTQYF. The chain carries TRBV18 and TRBJ2-3, with TRBD2 matching 8 bases. CDR3 size: 16 residues. The V and J ends lost 4 bases and 0 bases, in that order; junction bases with no gene match: 6. Per germline, CDR1 KGHSH and CDR2 LQKENI.